The 11 T cell receptor beta chains presented below share a single source sample, sequenced in a study of T cell responses to AZD1222 COVID-19 vaccine. Repertoires were generated with immunoSEQ multiplex PCR, while TCRdb's copy carries only in-frame clones and drops some. The profile shows 150,000 to 200,000 clones, about 92% of them singletons. Sequences were derived from peripheral blood, sampled on day 0 of AZD1222 vaccination. Every receptor here comes from an adult in good health.

This chain links TRBV7-2 with TRBJ1-4; D remains unclear. V was pared by 1 base and J by 0 bases, with 9 bases between. The CDR3 consists of 16 residues. CDR1 is SGHTA and CDR2 is FQGNSA in the germline V gene. Here the CDR3 DNA reads TGTGCCAGCAGCTTAGTACACCCACCAACTAATGAAAAACTGTTTTTT. This gives the protein CASSLVHPPTNEKLFF.

V gene TRBV4-1 combines with J gene TRBJ1-1; no firm D call. Germline CDR1 and CDR2: MGHRA and YSYEKL. The CDR3 is 14 residues long. V lost 3 bases, J lost 1 base, and 9 bases lay in between. Here the CDR3 reads CASSHLTSNTEAFF. The CDR3 DNA is TGCGCCAGCAGCCACCTCACTTCGAACACTGAAGCTTTCTTT.

This chain uses TRBV19 with TRBJ2-1, with TRBD2 matching over 11 bases. There are 14 residues in the CDR3. The germline gives CDR1 LNHDA, CDR2 SQIVND (reference sequence). The trim removed 4 bases at V and 6 bases at J, leaving 2 bases unmatched. The CDR3 nucleotides are TGTGCCAGTAGTACACTAGCGGGAGTCAATGAGCAGTTCTTC. Protein sequence: CASSTLAGVNEQFF.

The gene calls are TRBV2 and TRBJ2-3; possibly TRBD1 for D (6 bases). This CDR3 is built from 15 residues. Germline V gene sequence: CDR1 SNHLY, CDR2 FYNNEI. V was pared by 5 bases and J by 1 base, with 13 bases between. The CDR3 bases are TGTGCCAGCAGTTCTCAGGGGACGGGCACAGATACGCAGTATTTT. The encoded protein is CASSSQGTGTDTQYF.

The chain joins TRBV7-9 to TRBJ2-7; no clear D. The CDR3 spans 14 residues. V shed 3 bases and J shed 2 bases, with 11 bases lying between them. CDR1 is SEHNR and CDR2 is FQNEAQ in the germline V gene (reference sequence). The CDR3 spells CASSFGLRPYEQYF. The CDR3 coding sequence is TGTGCCAGCAGCTTCGGGCTTAGGCCCTACGAGCAGTACTTC. The entire variable domain, with the rest obtained from reference TRBV7-9 and TRBJ2-7, is as follows: DTGVSQNPRHKITKRGQNVTFRCDPISEHNRLYWYRQTLGQGPEFLTYFQNEAQLEKSRLLSDRFSAERPKGSFSTLEIQRTEQGDSAMYLCASSFGLRPYEQYFGPGTRLTVT.

V usage is TRBV29-1 and J usage is TRBJ2-2; D remains unclear. The CDR3 length is 12 residues. The V end lost 5 bases, the J end lost 6 bases, and 10 bases lay between the germline ends. CDR1 is SQVTM, CDR2 ANQGSEA, per germline. Here the CDR3 DNA reads TGCAGCGTTCTTCTAGAAGCCGGGGAGCTGTTTTTT. Protein: CSVLLEAGELFF.

This chain joins TRBV9 and TRBJ2-2, with TRBD2 identical over 9 bases. Losses at the gene ends were 3 bases for V and 1 base for J; bases not matched to a gene: 7. Germline values: CDR1 SGDLS, CDR2 YYNGEE. CDR3 length: 17 amino acids. The CDR3 reads CASSEYSSGKNTGELFF. The CDR3 DNA follows: TGTGCCAGCAGCGAGTATTCTAGCGGGAAGAACACCGGGGAGCTGTTTTTT.

A word on this clone: The same CDR3 can be traced to other DNA sequences in this sample. The V call is TRBV20-1, the J call TRBJ1-1; D gene ambiguous. Germline values: CDR1 DFQATT, CDR2 SNEGSKA (reference sequence). The CDR3 consists of 11 residues. V dropped 3 bases and J dropped 1 base, with 3 bases sitting between them. This CDR3 is CSASKNTEAFF. The DNA for the CDR3 is TGCAGTGCTAGCAAGAACACTGAAGCTTTCTTT.

The chain couples TRBV5-5 to TRBJ1-6; D remains ambiguous. Germline CDR1 SGHKS, CDR2 YYEKEE (reference sequence). V was cut by 0 bases and J by 13 bases, with 17 bases left in between. This CDR3 region has 15 residues. The CDR3 region has the DNA TGTGCCAGCAGCTTGGCCGGGAGGATTCCGGTCCCCCTCCACTTT. It translates to CASSLAGRIPVPLHF.

This sequence joins TRBV29-1 and TRBJ1-5; D remains unclear. The CDR3 covers 16 residues. The V gene's germline CDR1 is SQVTM and CDR2 ANQGSEA. Trimming removed 4 bases at V and 4 bases at J, with 20 bases between. The chain's CDR3 is CSVGIGSNLRNQPQHF. CDR3 coding DNA: TGCAGCGTTGGTATAGGGTCCAATTTAAGGAATCAGCCCCAGCATTTT.

The chain recombines TRBV9 with TRBJ1-3; D uncertain. Germline V gives CDR1 SGDLS, CDR2 YYNGEE. CDR3 length equals 15 residues. V was trimmed by 2 bases and J by 1 base, leaving 10 bases between them. CDR3 in DNA: TGTGCCAGCAGCGTCGGCAGAGATTCTGGAAACACCATATATTTT. It specifies CASSVGRDSGNTIYF.